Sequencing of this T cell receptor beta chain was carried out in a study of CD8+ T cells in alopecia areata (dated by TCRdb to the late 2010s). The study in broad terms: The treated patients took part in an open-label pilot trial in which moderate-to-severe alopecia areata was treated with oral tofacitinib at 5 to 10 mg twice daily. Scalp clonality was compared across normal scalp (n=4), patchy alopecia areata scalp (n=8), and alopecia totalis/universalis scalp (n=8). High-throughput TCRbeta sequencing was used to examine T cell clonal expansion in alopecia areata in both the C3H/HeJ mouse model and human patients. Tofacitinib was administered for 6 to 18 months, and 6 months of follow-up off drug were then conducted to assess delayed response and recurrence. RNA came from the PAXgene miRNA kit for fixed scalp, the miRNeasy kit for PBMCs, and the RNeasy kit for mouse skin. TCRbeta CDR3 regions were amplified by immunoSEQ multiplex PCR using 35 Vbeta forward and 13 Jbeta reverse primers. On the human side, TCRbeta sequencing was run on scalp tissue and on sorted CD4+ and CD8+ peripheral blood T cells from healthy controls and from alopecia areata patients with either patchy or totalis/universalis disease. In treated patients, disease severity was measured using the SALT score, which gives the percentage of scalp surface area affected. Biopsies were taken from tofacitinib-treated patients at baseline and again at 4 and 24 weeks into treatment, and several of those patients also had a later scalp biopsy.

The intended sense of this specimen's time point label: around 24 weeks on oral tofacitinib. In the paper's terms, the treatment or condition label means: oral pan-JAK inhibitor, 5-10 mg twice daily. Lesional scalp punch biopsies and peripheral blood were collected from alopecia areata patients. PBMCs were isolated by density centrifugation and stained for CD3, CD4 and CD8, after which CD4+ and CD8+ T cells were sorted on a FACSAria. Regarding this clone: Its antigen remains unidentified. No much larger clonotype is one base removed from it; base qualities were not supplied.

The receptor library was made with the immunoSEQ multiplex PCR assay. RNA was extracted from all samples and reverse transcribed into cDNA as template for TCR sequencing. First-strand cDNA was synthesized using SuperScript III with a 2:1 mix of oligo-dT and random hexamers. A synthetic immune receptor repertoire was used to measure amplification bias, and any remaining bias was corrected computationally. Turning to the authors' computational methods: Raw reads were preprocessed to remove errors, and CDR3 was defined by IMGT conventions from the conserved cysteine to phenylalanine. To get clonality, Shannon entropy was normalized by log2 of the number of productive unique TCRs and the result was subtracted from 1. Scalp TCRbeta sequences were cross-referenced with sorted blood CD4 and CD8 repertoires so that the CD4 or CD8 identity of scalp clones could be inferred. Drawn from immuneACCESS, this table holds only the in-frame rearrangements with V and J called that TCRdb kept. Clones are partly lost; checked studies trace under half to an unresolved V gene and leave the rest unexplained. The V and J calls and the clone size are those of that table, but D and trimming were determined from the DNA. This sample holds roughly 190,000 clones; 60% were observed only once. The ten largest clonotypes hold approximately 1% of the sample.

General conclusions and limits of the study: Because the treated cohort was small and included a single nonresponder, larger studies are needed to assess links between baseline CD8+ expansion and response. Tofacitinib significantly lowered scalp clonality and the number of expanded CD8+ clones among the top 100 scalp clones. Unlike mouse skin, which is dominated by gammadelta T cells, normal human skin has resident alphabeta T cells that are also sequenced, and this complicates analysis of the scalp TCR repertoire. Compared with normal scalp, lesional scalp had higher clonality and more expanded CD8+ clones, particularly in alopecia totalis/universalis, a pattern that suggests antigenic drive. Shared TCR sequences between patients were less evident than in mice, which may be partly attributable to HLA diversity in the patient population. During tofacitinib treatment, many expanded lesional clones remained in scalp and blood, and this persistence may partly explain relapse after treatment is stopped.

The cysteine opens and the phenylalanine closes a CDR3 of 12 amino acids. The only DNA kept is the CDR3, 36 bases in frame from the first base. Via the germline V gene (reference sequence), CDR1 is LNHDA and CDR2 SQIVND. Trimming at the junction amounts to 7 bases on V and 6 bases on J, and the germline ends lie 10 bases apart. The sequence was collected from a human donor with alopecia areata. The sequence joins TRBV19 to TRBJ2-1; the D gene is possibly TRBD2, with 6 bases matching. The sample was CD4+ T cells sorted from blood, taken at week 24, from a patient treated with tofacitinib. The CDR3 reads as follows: CASNPGSNEQFF. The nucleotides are TGTGCCAGTAACCCCGGGAGCAATGAGCAGTTCTTC. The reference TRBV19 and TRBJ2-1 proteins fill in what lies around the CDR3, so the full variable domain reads DGGITQSPKYLFRKEGQNVTLSCEQNLNHDAMYWYRQDPGQGLRLIYYSQIVNDFQKGDIAEGYSVSREKKESFPLTVTSAQKNPTAFYLCASNPGSNEQFFGPGTRLTVL.